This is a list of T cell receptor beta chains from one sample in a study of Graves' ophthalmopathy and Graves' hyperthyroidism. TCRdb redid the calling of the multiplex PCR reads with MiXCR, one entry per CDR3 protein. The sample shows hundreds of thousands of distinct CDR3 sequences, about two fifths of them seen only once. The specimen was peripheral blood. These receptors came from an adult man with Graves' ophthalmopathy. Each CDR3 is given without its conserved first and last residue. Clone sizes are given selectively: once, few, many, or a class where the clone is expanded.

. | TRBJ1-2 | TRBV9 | ASSQSPDRGDYGYT
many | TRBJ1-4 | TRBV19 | ASKVQATNEKLF
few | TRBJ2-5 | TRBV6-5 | ASSSRQGRAVTQY
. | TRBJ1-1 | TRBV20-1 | SARGKGDYTEAF
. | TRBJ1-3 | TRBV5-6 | ASSLAGISGNTIY
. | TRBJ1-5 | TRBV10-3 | ASSLAPRDSLWSNQPQH
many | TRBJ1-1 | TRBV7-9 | ASSLDSGAEAF
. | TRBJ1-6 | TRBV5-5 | ASSLNRADYNSPLH
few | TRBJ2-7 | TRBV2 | ASVDTGGRSYEQY
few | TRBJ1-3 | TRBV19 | ASSRQGRSSGNTIY
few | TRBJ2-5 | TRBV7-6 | ASSLLHSGQPQETQY
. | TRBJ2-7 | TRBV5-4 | ASSLRTPGAYEQY
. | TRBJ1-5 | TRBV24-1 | ATSGDTRLNQPQH
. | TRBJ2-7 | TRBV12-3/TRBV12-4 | ASSPGLDLFGGEQY
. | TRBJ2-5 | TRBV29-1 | SVEPGARETQY
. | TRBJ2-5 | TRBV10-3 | AISGDPWGETQY
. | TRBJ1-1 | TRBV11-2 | AGSADDSWVEAF
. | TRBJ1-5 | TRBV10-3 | AISLWDSNQPQH
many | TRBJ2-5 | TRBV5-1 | ASSEQGRETQY
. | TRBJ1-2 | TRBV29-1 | SVEDGDSGNT
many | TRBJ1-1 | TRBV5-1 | ASSLAQESEAF
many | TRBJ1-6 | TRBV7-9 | ASAAIQDRALNSPLH
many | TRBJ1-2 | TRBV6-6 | ASSFLGQSYGYT
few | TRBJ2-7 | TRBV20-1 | SARAVGQGISEQY
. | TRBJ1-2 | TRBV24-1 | ATSDLRGHPQRGYT
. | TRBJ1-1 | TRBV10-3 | AISFTGNTEAF
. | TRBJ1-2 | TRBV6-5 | ASSWGGRSGNYGYT
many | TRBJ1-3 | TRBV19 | ASSDPSAGNTIY
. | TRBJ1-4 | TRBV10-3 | ASSEAPADNEKLF